The clone carrying this T cell receptor (delta chain) was seen a handful of times. A read error is likely here: a far larger clone is one base away. Other DNA sequences in this sample translate to the same CDR3. This record belongs to a study of gamma-delta chains in newborns, infants, children. The wider study: Microbial exposure reportedly drives polyclonal innate γδ T cell expansion after birth.

TCRdb fed the reads to CATT. The top ten clones hold over 12% of a sample with around 2,300 delta-chain clones, roughly 1% of them seen once. V was cut by 0 bases and J by 0 bases, with 17 bases left in between. This CDR3 has 20 residues. Germline CDR1 reads GEAIGNYY; CDR2 reads EKD. This TCR was recovered from a child who was a newborn, infant or young child, either healthy, febrile or measles-vaccinated (not recorded which). This chain uses TRDV2 with TRDJ3; D might be TRDD3 (5 bases). The sample was blood. CDR3 sequence: CACDTLIVGDSSWDTRQMFF. CDR3 in DNA: TGTGCCTGTGACACCCTAATCGTAGGGGACAGCTCCTGGGACACCCGACAGATGTTTTTC.